The 29 T cell receptor beta chains below all came from one sample that was sequenced in a study of T-cell reconstitution after alpha-beta-depleted transplantation in children. TCRbeta library preparation incorporated unique molecular identifiers. MiXCR, run by TCRdb on the PCR reads, gives a single entry per CDR3 protein. The sample shows about 540,000 distinct CDR3 sequences, 18% of them seen only once. Specimen: PBMCs from the stem cell graft donor, collected from the stem cell graft. These receptors came from a human donor who donated a stem cell graft to a child with acute lymphoblastic leukemia.

This clonotype was picked up a small number of times. The chain joins TRBV5-1 to TRBJ2-1, with 7 bases matching TRBD2. CDR1 is SGHRS and CDR2 is YFSETQ in the germline V gene. The CDR3 consists of 16 residues. V was clipped by 0 bases and J by 8 bases; unmatched bases: 11. CDR3 in DNA: TGCGCCAGCAGCTTGGGTCCTAGCGGAGAGGCCCATGAGCAGTTCTTC. It codes for CASSLGPSGEAHEQFF.

Turning to this clonotype: Sequence at one end of the junction differs from germline and may be a read error. The V and J genes are TRBV12-3 or TRBV12-4 and TRBJ2-5; 10 bases fit TRBD2. The CDR3 runs 15 residues. DNA for the CDR3: TGTGCCAGCAGTTTTAGCCTAGCGGGAGAAGAGCCCCAGTACTTC. Protein sequence: CASSFSLAGEEPQYF.

This clonotype was counted between two and nine times. This sequence joins TRBV20-1 and TRBJ2-1, with 7 bases lining up with TRBD2. Germline CDR1 is DFQATT and CDR2 is SNEGSKA (reference sequence). V lost 5 bases to trimming and J lost 0 bases; unmatched junction nucleotides: 4. The CDR3 extends over 14 amino acids. CDR3 nucleotide sequence: TGCAGTGCTGTAGCGGGTCCCTCCTACAATGAGCAGTTCTTC. Protein sequence: CSAVAGPSYNEQFF.

The chain couples TRBV2 to TRBJ2-2; a weak D match, TRBD2 (6 bases). Germline CDR1 SNHLY, CDR2 FYNNEI. There are 13 residues in the CDR3. V was trimmed by 6 bases and J by 7 bases, leaving 12 bases between them. CDR3 sequence reads: CASRRDSVGELFF. CDR3 bases: TGTGCCAGCAGGAGGGACTCGGTCGGGGAGCTGTTTTTT.

This clonotype was picked up a small number of times. The chain combines TRBV9 with TRBJ2-1; 7 bases are shared with TRBD1. With 3 bases clipped from V and 0 bases from J, the junction kept 12 bases outside the gene matches. Germline V gene data show CDR1 as SGDLS and CDR2 as YYNGEE. This CDR3 is 18 amino acids long. CDR3 region: CASSDPYLQGSSYNEQFF. The CDR3, as DNA: TGTGCCAGCAGCGACCCATACTTACAGGGGAGCTCCTACAATGAGCAGTTCTTC.

This chain uses TRBV5-4 with TRBJ2-1; 7 bases map to TRBD1. This CDR3 has 15 amino acids. In germline, CDR1 is SGHNT, CDR2 YYREEE (reference sequence). Unmatched junction bases numbered 12, after V lost 4 bases and J lost 8 bases. The CDR3 nucleotides are TGTGCCAGCAGCCGGACGGCAGGGGGTCTGGATGAGCAGTTCTTC. It translates to CASSRTAGGLDEQFF.

CDR3 loop: CASSPVGDTEAFF. CDR3 in DNA: TGTGCCAGCTCACCAGTGGGTGACACTGAAGCTTTCTTT. This chain uses TRBV18 with TRBJ1-1; D ambiguous. The CDR3 is made up of 13 amino acids. Germline assignment: CDR1 KGHSH and CDR2 LQKENI. With 2 bases removed from V and 3 bases from J, the gap between germline ends came to 7 bases.

The V gene is TRBV6-1, the J gene TRBJ2-5, with 8 nucleotides matching TRBD2. Trimming removed 8 bases from V and 4 bases from J; junction bases left unmatched: 12. CDR1 and CDR2 (germline): MNHNS, SASEGT. This CDR3 is 15 amino acids long. The CDR3 is CASYNGRAEGETQYF. CDR3 sequence (DNA): TGTGCCAGCTACAACGGGAGGGCCGAGGGAGAGACCCAGTACTTC.

A few counts support this clonotype. This CDR3 reads CASSTHDASSYEQYF. For the CDR3, the DNA is TGTGCCAGCAGCACACACGACGCCTCCTCCTACGAGCAGTACTTC. The V call is TRBV12-3 or TRBV12-4, the J call TRBJ2-7; no clear D. CDR3 length: 15 amino acids. V lost 6 bases and J 0 bases, leaving 15 bases between the germline ends.

CDR3 in DNA: TGCGCCAGCAGCCGACGGACTAGCGGACACTCCTACAATGAGCAGTTCTTC. Encoded protein: CASSRRTSGHSYNEQFF. The rearrangement joins TRBV4-1 to TRBJ2-1; 10 bases are a match to TRBD2. Losses at the gene ends were 4 bases for V and 0 bases for J; bases not matched to a gene: 6. The CDR3 consists of 17 residues. Looked up from germline, CDR1 is MGHRA and CDR2 is YSYEKL.

This clonotype was picked up a small number of times. The CDR3 DNA reads TGTGCCAGCAGTGAAGCGGGGCCCTATACTAACTATGGCTACACCTTC. Its translation is CASSEAGPYTNYGYTF. The gene calls are TRBV6-1 and TRBJ1-2; a weak D match, TRBD1 (5 bases). The length of the CDR3 is 16 residues. Germline V gives CDR1 MNHNS, CDR2 SASEGT. The V end lost 0 bases, the J end lost 0 bases, and 11 bases lay between the germline ends.

This chain uses TRBV11-2 with TRBJ1-2; 7 bases are shared with TRBD1. CDR1 is SGHAT, CDR2 FQNNGV, per germline. J gave up 3 bases and V 5 bases, and 3 bases lay outside the gene matches. CDR3 length: 13 amino acids. The chain's CDR3 is CASSPTGYYGYTF. Here the CDR3 DNA reads TGTGCCAGCAGCCCGACAGGGTACTATGGCTACACCTTC.

This chain links TRBV20-1 with TRBJ2-7, with D tentatively TRBD1 (6 bases). The length of the CDR3 is 11 residues. With 1 base removed from V and 7 bases from J, the gap between germline ends came to 8 bases. Looked up from germline, CDR1 is DFQATT and CDR2 is SNEGSKA (reference sequence). The CDR3 sequence: CSARGGLEQYF. CDR3 nucleotides: TGCAGTGCTAGAGGGGGGCTTGAGCAGTACTTC.

The chain has TRBV27 and TRBJ2-1; D may be TRBD2 (6 bases). The V gene's germline CDR1 is MNHEY and CDR2 SMNVEV (reference sequence). The CDR3 extends over 14 amino acids. Trimming removed 5 bases at V and 7 bases at J, with 15 bases between. In DNA form, the CDR3 reads TGTGCCAGCAGTGCCCTAGCGAGACCGAATGAGCAGTTCTTC. It translates to CASSALARPNEQFF.

This chain connects TRBV27 to TRBJ1-1; 8 nucleotides match TRBD1. CDR1 and CDR2 from the germline V gene are MNHEY and SMNVEV (reference sequence). The trim removed 4 bases at V and 4 bases at J, leaving 11 bases unmatched. The CDR3 extends over 16 amino acids. Here the CDR3 reads CASSSPTGDRGTEAFF. The CDR3 DNA sequence: TGTGCCAGCAGTTCACCGACAGGGGATCGAGGCACTGAAGCTTTCTTT.

This clonotype was picked up a small number of times. The chain uses TRBV18 and TRBJ1-1; TRBD1 is a possible D gene (6 bases). The ends were cut back, 4 bases at V and 5 bases at J, with 23 bases in the middle. The CDR3 covers 17 residues. Germline CDR1 is KGHSH and CDR2 is LQKENI. The CDR3 sequence: CASSQSLSRGRRTEAFF. The CDR3 bases are TGTGCCAGCTCACAGTCCCTAAGTCGGGGGCGCAGAACTGAAGCTTTCTTT.

V usage is TRBV4-1 and J usage is TRBJ2-7; 12 bases line up with TRBD1. V was clipped by 7 bases and J by 2 bases; unmatched bases: 6. Germline values: CDR1 MGHRA, CDR2 YSYEKL. The CDR3 totals 15 residues. CDR3 sequence: CASTEGTGGPYEQYF. DNA of the CDR3: TGCGCCAGCACCGAGGGGACAGGGGGCCCCTACGAGCAGTACTTC.

This clonotype was observed a few times. The rearrangement joins TRBV29-1 to TRBJ2-7; TRBD1 or TRBD2 may be the D gene (5 bases each). The CDR3 extends over 12 amino acids. Trimming took 7 bases from V and 3 from J, leaving 13 bases between them. Germline CDR1 reads SQVTM; CDR2 reads ANQGSEA. The CDR3 region is CSASRDGYEQYF. For the CDR3, the DNA is TGCAGCGCTAGCCGGGACGGCTACGAGCAGTACTTC.

CDR3 DNA sequence: TGTGCCAGCAGCCGGACCGACCTCTCCTACGAGCAGTACTTC. Its translation: CASSRTDLSYEQYF. V and J are TRBV7-8 and TRBJ2-7; unclear D gene. Between the trimmed V and J ends, which lost 5 bases and 0 bases, there was a span of 11 bases. The CDR3 has 14 amino acids. Germline lookup yields CDR1 SGHVS and CDR2 FQNEAQ. Based on the CDR3 plus reference TRBV7-8 and TRBJ2-7, the full variable domain is GAGVSQSPRYKVAKRGQDVALRCDPISGHVSLFWYQQALGQGPEFLTYFQNEAQLDKSGLPSDRFFAERPEGSVSTLKIQRTQQEDSAVYLCASSRTDLSYEQYFGPGTRLTVT.

This sequence joins TRBV27 and TRBJ2-5, with 7 nucleotides matching TRBD2. J lost 2 bases, V lost 6 bases, and 6 bases had no gene match. The germline V gene encodes CDR1 MNHEY and CDR2 SMNVEV (reference sequence). The CDR3 sequence is 14 residues long. The CDR3 DNA reads TGTGCCAGCAGCGAGCGGGATTTACAAGAGACCCAGTACTTC. As protein: CASSERDLQETQYF.

This clonotype appeared a few times. The rearrangement uses TRBV29-1 and TRBJ1-2; the match to TRBD1 covers 7 bases. Trimming cost V 4 bases and J 2 bases; bases outside gene matches: 10. This CDR3 has 15 amino acids. Germline CDR1 SQVTM, CDR2 ANQGSEA. In DNA, the CDR3 is TGCAGCGTTGGGCGGACGACGGGACAGAACTATGGCTACACCTTC. Its protein product is CSVGRTTGQNYGYTF.

This clonotype was picked up a small number of times. The V call is TRBV19, the J call TRBJ1-6, with D maybe TRBD1 (5 bases). The CDR3 runs 15 residues. V lost 3 bases and J 7 bases, leaving 13 bases between the germline ends. Germline lookup yields CDR1 LNHDA and CDR2 SQIVND (reference sequence). CDR3 sequence (DNA): TGTGCCAGTAGTATGTCGGGACTCGAAAATTCACCCCTCCACTTT. Residues: CASSMSGLENSPLHF.

This clonotype was seen many times. The chain uses TRBV5-6 and TRBJ2-7; D possibly corresponds to TRBD2 (5 bases). Germline CDR1 reads SGHDT; CDR2 reads YYEEEE. V was trimmed by 0 bases and J by 10 bases, leaving 8 bases between them. The CDR3 loop spans 11 amino acids. CDR3 bases: TGTGCCAGCAGCTTGGGTCGGGAACAGTACTTC. Amino acids: CASSLGREQYF. Full variable domain (missing parts from reference TRBV5-6 and TRBJ2-7): DAGVTQSPTHLIKTRGQQVTLRCSPKSGHDTVSWYQQALGQGPQFIFQYYEEEERQRGNFPDRFSGHQFPNYSSELNVNALLLGDSALYLCASSLGREQYFGPGTRLTVT.

This sequence joins TRBV9 and TRBJ2-3; D may be TRBD1 or TRBD2 (6 bases each). The CDR3 contains 16 residues. Germline lookup yields CDR1 SGDLS and CDR2 YYNGEE. Between the trimmed V and J ends, which lost 7 bases and 5 bases, there was a span of 23 bases. The CDR3 nucleotides are TGTGCCAGCTCTCTCCCGGGGGCGCGCCAGGGAGATACGCAGTATTTT. This gives the protein CASSLPGARQGDTQYF.

This clonotype was seen more than once but under ten times. The chain is built from TRBV7-6 and TRBJ2-1, with D hard to call. Germline CDR1 and CDR2: SGHVS and FNYEAQ. There are 13 residues in the CDR3. Trimming left V 2 bases short and J 7 bases short, with 9 bases between. The CDR3 nucleotides read TGTGCCAGCAGCTTAAATGTTGGGAATGAGCAGTTCTTC. This codes for CASSLNVGNEQFF.

The chain links TRBV2 to TRBJ2-1; 13 nucleotides match TRBD2. CDR3 length: 16 residues. Germline V gene lookup returns CDR1 SNHLY and CDR2 FYNNEI. The J segment lost 15 bases and the V segment lost 1 base, leaving 12 bases of the junction unmatched. CDR3 sequence: CASSEELLLAGGGLFF. The CDR3 DNA reads as TGTGCCAGCAGTGAAGAGCTACTACTAGCGGGAGGGGGGCTGTTCTTC. Looking up the rest from reference TRBV2 and TRBJ2-1 gives the full variable domain: EPEVTQTPSHQVTQMGQEVILRCVPISNHLYFYWYRQILGQKVEFLVSFYNNEISEKSEIFDDQFSVERPDGSNFTLKIRSTKLEDSAMYFCASSEELLLAGGGLFFGPGTRLTVL.

The chain employs TRBV5-1 and TRBJ2-1; TRBD1 matches 11 bases. Losses at the gene ends were 4 bases for V and 3 bases for J; bases not matched to a gene: 6. The germline V gene has CDR1 SGHRS and CDR2 YFSETQ. The CDR3 is 16 residues long. In DNA, the CDR3 is TGCGCCAGCAGCACCCTGGACAGGGGGCTCTACAATGAGCAGTTCTTC. This translates into CASSTLDRGLYNEQFF.

This clonotype has just a few counts. V is TRBV7-9 and J is TRBJ1-4, with TRBD1 as a possible D gene (5 bases). V was clipped by 1 base and J by 7 bases, with 10 bases between them. CDR1 is SEHNR, CDR2 FQNEAQ, per germline (reference sequence). The CDR3 loop spans 14 amino acids. CDR3 DNA sequence: TGTGCCAGCAGCTTAGAGGGGCGCGGTGAAAAACTGTTTTTT. Protein sequence: CASSLEGRGEKLFF.

This clonotype was counted a few times. The chain recombines TRBV20-1 with TRBJ2-7; possibly TRBD1 or TRBD2 for D (6 bases each). Trimming shortened V by 1 base and J by 0 bases, and 19 bases separated the two germline ends. The CDR3 spans 17 residues. Germline assignment: CDR1 DFQATT and CDR2 SNEGSKA (reference sequence). CDR3 coding DNA: TGCAGTGCTAGAGTAAAAGGTCGGGGGCACGACTCCTACGAGCAGTACTTC. Protein: CSARVKGRGHDSYEQYF.